Listed below are T cell receptor beta chains from one sample, sequenced in a study of blood T cell repertoires in COVID-19. Clones were read by immunoSEQ multiplex PCR, and TCRdb kept only the in-frame ones, dropping some. The table lists 150,000 to 200,000 clones, about 88% of them singletons. Sequenced input: peripheral blood. The receptors stem from a man aged 35 to 55 with active or convalescent COVID-19. Each CDR3 is given without its conserved first and last residue.

V gene	J gene	CDR3 length	CDR3 protein
TRBV6-2/TRBV6-3	TRBJ1-1	11	ASSRQGSTEAF
TRBV27	TRBJ1-6	12	ASRGGQGNSPLH
TRBV28	TRBJ1-1	13	ASSPLGRPNTEAF
TRBV29-1	TRBJ2-7	11	SVEGDRDYEQY
TRBV2	TRBJ2-7	12	ASTETSVAYEQY
TRBV7-9	TRBJ2-1	13	ASSLTSGRANEQF
TRBV2	TRBJ2-6	10	ASSAGDNVLT
TRBV30	TRBJ1-3	12	AWRRGQRGNTIY
TRBV15	TRBJ2-5	13	ATSRDSSQRETQY
TRBV2	TRBJ2-5	12	ASSEGSRGETQY
TRBV30	TRBJ2-1	14	AWSPTRGGFVNEQF
TRBV27	TRBJ2-7	12	ASSWTGFSYEQY
TRBV5-1	TRBJ1-4	13	ASSLEPGTNEKLF
TRBV28	TRBJ1-5	9	ASAGGQPQH
TRBV5-4	TRBJ1-4	12	ASSKGATNEKLF
TRBV2	TRBJ1-4	12	ASSEPTGGEKLF
TRBV19	TRBJ2-7	14	ASIPGQGGLTYEQY
TRBV7-9	TRBJ2-3	13	ASSAGLIGTDTQY
TRBV7-9	TRBJ2-7	12	ASSSALSTGEQY
TRBV6-5	TRBJ2-5	11	ASSYDLSETQY
TRBV12-5	TRBJ2-7	14	ASGLVLTGGSYEQY
TRBV6-5	TRBJ2-1	12	ASRMGQTYNEQF
TRBV4-1	TRBJ1-1	15	ASSQDTGARPRTEAF
TRBV18	TRBJ2-7	13	ASSNGQLGTYEQY
TRBV7-8	TRBJ2-2	13	ASSRDIPNTGELF
TRBV7-9	TRBJ1-6	14	ASSTAFGLDNSPLH
TRBV7-2	TRBJ1-1	10	ASSRGQGSAF
TRBV10-3	TRBJ1-2	11	AISEGENYGYT
TRBV12-5	TRBJ2-7	12	ASGLVPGSYEQY
TRBV28	TRBJ1-1	11	ASKLEGRTEAF
TRBV13	TRBJ1-2	13	ASSLDGQSNYGYT
TRBV5-1	TRBJ2-2	15	ASSRSGTGFSAGELF
TRBV5-1	TRBJ2-5	14	ASSPGELLAGETQY
TRBV28	TRBJ1-2	12	ASTSGTAKNGYT
TRBV3-1/TRBV3-2	TRBJ1-2	11	ASSQLGGNGYT
TRBV21-1	TRBJ2-7	14	ASSMRPTSQPYEQY
TRBV19	TRBJ1-6	13	ASSMIGGLDSPLH
TRBV3-1/TRBV3-2	TRBJ2-1	15	ASSHAFRGLADNEQF
TRBV9	TRBJ2-3	16	ASSGGLAGGPSTDTQY
TRBV5-4	TRBJ1-2	13	ASSLGGQGDYGYT
TRBV28	TRBJ2-2	13	ASKRDRANTGELF
TRBV6-5	TRBJ1-1	13	ASRGGTALNTEAF
TRBV11-3	TRBJ2-5	13	ASSSGTGGQETQY
TRBV24-1	TRBJ2-4	13	ATSDSEAGKYIQY
TRBV28	TRBJ1-2	8	ASSSPGYT
TRBV12-3/TRBV12-4	TRBJ1-1	11	ASSFTRYTEAF
TRBV5-4	TRBJ2-2	14	ASSTRTGGNTGELF
TRBV9	TRBJ1-3	13	ASSNLQGSGNTIY
TRBV9	TRBJ2-5	14	ASSVTGQTHQETQY
TRBV4-1	TRBJ2-7	12	ASSQSYGGYEQY
TRBV4-1	TRBJ1-2	11	ASRGSPNYGYT
TRBV6-5	TRBJ2-2	13	ATFLGQGYTGELF
TRBV4-2	TRBJ1-2	13	ASSPSRGSNYGYT
TRBV21-1	TRBJ1-3	13	ASINRQGAGNTIY
TRBV5-8	TRBJ1-4	11	ASRWGQDEKLF
TRBV2	TRBJ1-5	11	ASRWDRDQPQH
TRBV5-1	TRBJ1-4	16	ASSLVGQGPPGREKLF